Listed below are T cell receptor beta chains from one sample, sequenced in a study of blood T cell repertoires in COVID-19. The repertoire was sequenced with immunoSEQ multiplex PCR; TCRdb's copy has only in-frame clones and lacks some. The sample includes around 100,000 clones, around nine tenths of them seen just once. Sequencing used peripheral blood. These TCRs come from a man aged 55 to 70 with COVID-19, enrolled during active disease. Each CDR3 is given with its conserved first and last residue. Fields, in order: V gene, D gene, J gene, clone size, CDR3 DNA, CDR3 protein. D genes are given only for firm matches. Clone sizes are given selectively: once, few, many, or a class where the clone is expanded.

v_call: TRBV29-1
d_call: TRBD1
j_call: TRBJ2-5
clone_size: .
cdr3_nt: TGCAGCGTTGAGTTGCGACAGGGGTGGGGACAAGAGACCCAGTACTTC
cdr3_aa: CSVELRQGWGQETQYF

v_call: TRBV7-8
d_call: TRBD2
j_call: TRBJ2-1
clone_size: .
cdr3_nt: TGTGCCAGCAGCTCAAGGGGACTAAGAAATGAGTATGAGCAGTTCTTC
cdr3_aa: CASSSRGLRNEYEQFF

v_call: TRBV30
d_call: .
j_call: TRBJ1-2
clone_size: once
cdr3_nt: TGTGCCTGGCAAGGCTGGACAGCGGGGGACTACACCTTC
cdr3_aa: CAWQGWTAGDYTF

v_call: TRBV25-1
d_call: TRBD2
j_call: TRBJ2-4
clone_size: once
cdr3_nt: TGTGCCAGCAGGAGGGAGGGGTCCATTCAGTACTTC
cdr3_aa: CASRREGSIQYF

v_call: TRBV7-9
d_call: .
j_call: TRBJ1-1
clone_size: .
cdr3_nt: TGTGCCAGCAGTGAGGGCGGGAACACTGAAGCTTTCTTT
cdr3_aa: CASSEGGNTEAFF

v_call: TRBV5-1
d_call: TRBD2
j_call: TRBJ2-2
clone_size: .
cdr3_nt: TGCGCCAGCAGACTAGCGGGAAACACCGGGGAGCTGTTTTTT
cdr3_aa: CASRLAGNTGELFF

v_call: TRBV6-5
d_call: .
j_call: TRBJ1-5
clone_size: .
cdr3_nt: TGTGCCAGCAGACCCGACAGAGATCAGCCCCAGCATTTT
cdr3_aa: CASRPDRDQPQHF

v_call: TRBV9
d_call: .
j_call: TRBJ2-7
clone_size: .
cdr3_nt: TGTGCCAGCAGCGCGACAGGGGAGGGCGAGCAGTACTTC
cdr3_aa: CASSATGEGEQYF

v_call: TRBV27
d_call: .
j_call: TRBJ1-1
clone_size: .
cdr3_nt: TGTGCCAGCAGTTTTCGGGGTCGGAACACTGAAGCTTTCTTT
cdr3_aa: CASSFRGRNTEAFF

v_call: TRBV5-1
d_call: TRBD1
j_call: TRBJ2-1
clone_size: once
cdr3_nt: TGCGCCAGCAGCATTTCGGGACAGGGGGATTACAATGAGCAGTTCTTC
cdr3_aa: CASSISGQGDYNEQFF

v_call: TRBV29-1
d_call: .
j_call: TRBJ1-2
clone_size: .
cdr3_nt: TGCAGCGTTGAAGGGGTCCGGACTGGGAACTATGGCTACACCTTC
cdr3_aa: CSVEGVRTGNYGYTF

v_call: TRBV7-2
d_call: .
j_call: TRBJ2-2
clone_size: .
cdr3_nt: TGTGCCAGCAGGGGACTCCAAAACACCGGGGAGCTGTTTTTT
cdr3_aa: CASRGLQNTGELFF

v_call: TRBV7-9
d_call: .
j_call: TRBJ2-7
clone_size: .
cdr3_nt: TGTGCCAGCAGCATTAGCTTCTACGAGCAGTACTTC
cdr3_aa: CASSISFYEQYF

v_call: TRBV5-4
d_call: .
j_call: TRBJ2-3
clone_size: .
cdr3_nt: TGTGCCAGCAGCTTGGGCAGAGATACGCAGTATTTT
cdr3_aa: CASSLGRDTQYF

v_call: TRBV6-2/TRBV6-3
d_call: TRBD1
j_call: TRBJ2-2
clone_size: .
cdr3_nt: TGTGCCAGCAGTCTCAGGGGGCCCTACACCGGGGAGCTGTTTTTT
cdr3_aa: CASSLRGPYTGELFF

v_call: TRBV7-8
d_call: .
j_call: TRBJ1-2
clone_size: .
cdr3_nt: TGTGCCAGCAGCCTACAGGGCTACTATGGCTACACCTTC
cdr3_aa: CASSLQGYYGYTF

v_call: TRBV18
d_call: .
j_call: TRBJ2-7
clone_size: .
cdr3_nt: TGTGCCAGCTCATACAGTGGGTCCTACGAGCAGTACTTC
cdr3_aa: CASSYSGSYEQYF

v_call: TRBV15
d_call: .
j_call: TRBJ2-1
clone_size: .
cdr3_nt: TGTGCCACCAGCAGAGATTCACGCCGCGGTGAGCAGTTCTTC
cdr3_aa: CATSRDSRRGEQFF

v_call: TRBV9
d_call: TRBD1
j_call: TRBJ1-5
clone_size: once
cdr3_nt: TGTGCCAGCAGCGGACAGGGCCTCAATCAGCCCCAGCATTTT
cdr3_aa: CASSGQGLNQPQHF

v_call: TRBV19
d_call: .
j_call: TRBJ1-5
clone_size: .
cdr3_nt: TGTGCCAGTAGTGACAGACGCAATCAGCCCCAGCATTTT
cdr3_aa: CASSDRRNQPQHF

v_call: TRBV6-5
d_call: TRBD2
j_call: TRBJ2-2
clone_size: .
cdr3_nt: TGTGCCAGCAGATATATAGCGGGAGGCACCGGGGAGCTGTTTTTT
cdr3_aa: CASRYIAGGTGELFF

v_call: TRBV11-3
d_call: TRBD2
j_call: TRBJ2-1
clone_size: .
cdr3_nt: TGTGCCAGCAGCTTAGAAGATGGTGCTAGCGGGAGGGCTGAGCAGTTCTTC
cdr3_aa: CASSLEDGASGRAEQFF

v_call: TRBV5-1
d_call: TRBD1
j_call: TRBJ1-1
clone_size: few
cdr3_nt: TGCGCCAGCAAGACAGGGGGCAACACTGAAGCTTTCTTT
cdr3_aa: CASKTGGNTEAFF

v_call: TRBV6-6
d_call: TRBD1
j_call: TRBJ2-7
clone_size: .
cdr3_nt: TGTGCCAGCAGTAGGCCGGGACAGGGAACATACGAGCAGTACTTC
cdr3_aa: CASSRPGQGTYEQYF

v_call: TRBV11-3
d_call: .
j_call: TRBJ1-1
clone_size: .
cdr3_nt: TGTGCCAGCAGCTTAGTTACGGACACCTTGAACACTGAAGCTTTCTTT
cdr3_aa: CASSLVTDTLNTEAFF

v_call: TRBV6-5
d_call: .
j_call: TRBJ2-1
clone_size: .
cdr3_nt: TGTGCCAGCAGTTACAACCTATTCAACAATGAGCAGTTCTTC
cdr3_aa: CASSYNLFNNEQFF

v_call: TRBV27
d_call: .
j_call: TRBJ2-5
clone_size: .
cdr3_nt: TGTGCCAGCAGCCACCAGTTGGAAGAGACCCAGTACTTC
cdr3_aa: CASSHQLEETQYF

v_call: TRBV7-9
d_call: .
j_call: TRBJ2-3
clone_size: .
cdr3_nt: TGTGCCAGCAGCCGGGACTTCTCGACAGATACGCAGTATTTT
cdr3_aa: CASSRDFSTDTQYF

v_call: TRBV7-9
d_call: .
j_call: TRBJ2-1
clone_size: once
cdr3_nt: TGTGCCAGCAGCCCCAGAGGGAGTTCCTACAATGAGCAGTTCTTC
cdr3_aa: CASSPRGSSYNEQFF

v_call: TRBV11-2
d_call: TRBD1
j_call: TRBJ1-4
clone_size: .
cdr3_nt: TGTGCCAGCAGCTTAGTGGCAGGGGGAGATGAAAAACTGTTTTTT
cdr3_aa: CASSLVAGGDEKLFF

v_call: TRBV4-1
d_call: .
j_call: TRBJ2-2
clone_size: .
cdr3_nt: TGCGCCAGCAGCCAGGTGTTAGGGGACACCGGGGAGCTGTTTTTT
cdr3_aa: CASSQVLGDTGELFF

v_call: TRBV11-3
d_call: .
j_call: TRBJ2-7
clone_size: .
cdr3_nt: TGTGCCAGCAGCCTCAGGGTGTCCTACGAGCAGTACTTC
cdr3_aa: CASSLRVSYEQYF

v_call: TRBV10-3
d_call: TRBD1
j_call: TRBJ1-6
clone_size: .
cdr3_nt: TGTGCCACCAGGGACAGTAATTCACCCCTCCACTTT
cdr3_aa: CATRDSNSPLHF

v_call: TRBV5-6
d_call: TRBD1
j_call: TRBJ2-7
clone_size: .
cdr3_nt: TGTGCCAGCAGCTTGGGGGACAGGGGGCCGTACGAGCAGTACTTC
cdr3_aa: CASSLGDRGPYEQYF

v_call: TRBV7-3
d_call: .
j_call: TRBJ2-7
clone_size: .
cdr3_nt: TGTGCCAGCAGCTCTCCGAGAACGATAAACTCCTACGAGCAGTACTTC
cdr3_aa: CASSSPRTINSYEQYF

v_call: TRBV4-1
d_call: .
j_call: TRBJ2-7
clone_size: .
cdr3_nt: TGCGCCAGCAGCCAGCGGACCCAGGGAAAAGCTTACGAGCAGTACTTC
cdr3_aa: CASSQRTQGKAYEQYF

v_call: TRBV4-1
d_call: TRBD2
j_call: TRBJ2-5
clone_size: .
cdr3_nt: TGCGCCAGCAGCCAAGCTAGCGGAGAGACCCAGTACTTC
cdr3_aa: CASSQASGETQYF

v_call: TRBV12-3/TRBV12-4
d_call: .
j_call: TRBJ2-3
clone_size: few
cdr3_nt: TGTGCCAGCACCTTAGGAGGCACAGATACGCAGTATTTT
cdr3_aa: CASTLGGTDTQYF

v_call: TRBV7-2
d_call: TRBD2
j_call: TRBJ2-5
clone_size: .
cdr3_nt: TGTGCCAGCAGCTTAGAGGCAGCGGGACTGCAAGAGACCCAGTACTTC
cdr3_aa: CASSLEAAGLQETQYF

v_call: TRBV2
d_call: .
j_call: TRBJ2-7
clone_size: .
cdr3_nt: TGTGCCAGCACTTTTGACAGGTCCTCCTACGAGCAGTACTTC
cdr3_aa: CASTFDRSSYEQYF

v_call: TRBV24-1
d_call: .
j_call: TRBJ2-1
clone_size: .
cdr3_nt: TGTGCCACCAGTGATTTCAGATCAAGCTCCTACAATGAGCAGTTCTTC
cdr3_aa: CATSDFRSSSYNEQFF

v_call: TRBV28
d_call: TRBD1
j_call: TRBJ2-7
clone_size: .
cdr3_nt: TGTGCCAGCAGTCCTACAGGGGGCTCCTACGAGCAGTACTTC
cdr3_aa: CASSPTGGSYEQYF

v_call: TRBV7-9
d_call: TRBD1
j_call: TRBJ2-2
clone_size: .
cdr3_nt: TGTGCCAGCAGTCTCGGGACAGGGGGCCCCGGGGAGCTGTTTTTT
cdr3_aa: CASSLGTGGPGELFF

v_call: TRBV6-4
d_call: .
j_call: TRBJ2-7
clone_size: .
cdr3_nt: TGTGCCAGCATCCTGGGGGGGGGCCCCTACGAGCAGTACTTC
cdr3_aa: CASILGGGPYEQYF

v_call: TRBV29-1
d_call: TRBD1
j_call: TRBJ2-7
clone_size: .
cdr3_nt: TGCAGCGTAGGACAGGCCCAACACGAGCAGTACTTC
cdr3_aa: CSVGQAQHEQYF

v_call: TRBV28
d_call: .
j_call: TRBJ1-5
clone_size: .
cdr3_nt: TGTGCCAGCAGTTTCCCAGGGGATAATCAGCCCCAGCATTTT
cdr3_aa: CASSFPGDNQPQHF

v_call: TRBV28
d_call: TRBD2
j_call: TRBJ2-2
clone_size: once
cdr3_nt: TGTGCCATCGGAGAGCGACTAGCAGCCACCGGGGAGCTGTTTTTT
cdr3_aa: CAIGERLAATGELFF

v_call: TRBV20-1
d_call: TRBD2
j_call: TRBJ2-1
clone_size: .
cdr3_nt: TGCAGTGCTAGTGGGACTAGCGGGGTGGGTGAGCAGTTCTTC
cdr3_aa: CSASGTSGVGEQFF

v_call: TRBV19
d_call: .
j_call: TRBJ1-6
clone_size: .
cdr3_nt: TGTGCCAGTAGCTCGAAGACACTCTACTCCTATAATTCACCCCTCCACTTT
cdr3_aa: CASSSKTLYSYNSPLHF

v_call: TRBV11-2
d_call: .
j_call: TRBJ1-2
clone_size: .
cdr3_nt: TGTGCCAGCAGCCTCAGACAGACTTCTCATAACTATGGCTACACCTTC
cdr3_aa: CASSLRQTSHNYGYTF

v_call: TRBV28
d_call: TRBD1
j_call: TRBJ1-6
clone_size: .
cdr3_nt: TGTGCCAGCAGTTTAAGACAGGGTAATTCACCCCTCCACTTT
cdr3_aa: CASSLRQGNSPLHF

v_call: TRBV11-2
d_call: .
j_call: TRBJ2-7
clone_size: .
cdr3_nt: TGTGCCAGCAGCCTCCGGACATCCTCCTACGAGCAGTACTTC
cdr3_aa: CASSLRTSSYEQYF

v_call: TRBV30
d_call: TRBD1
j_call: TRBJ1-1
clone_size: .
cdr3_nt: TGTGCCTGGAGGCCGGGACAGGGCAGCACTGAAGCTTTCTTT
cdr3_aa: CAWRPGQGSTEAFF

v_call: TRBV28
d_call: .
j_call: TRBJ2-5
clone_size: .
cdr3_nt: TGTGCCAGCAGTTTGATGGCGGCCCAAGAGACCCAGTACTTC
cdr3_aa: CASSLMAAQETQYF

v_call: TRBV30
d_call: TRBD2
j_call: TRBJ2-1
clone_size: .
cdr3_nt: TGTGCCTGCCTACTAGCGGGCCCCTACAATGAGCAGTTCTTC
cdr3_aa: CACLLAGPYNEQFF

v_call: TRBV6-5
d_call: TRBD1
j_call: TRBJ1-3
clone_size: .
cdr3_nt: TGTGCCAGCAGACGGGACAGGGCAGGAAACACCATATATTTT
cdr3_aa: CASRRDRAGNTIYF

v_call: TRBV30
d_call: TRBD1
j_call: TRBJ1-5
clone_size: .
cdr3_nt: TGTGCCTGGGGAATCGGACAGGGGTTTCAGCCCCAGCATTTT
cdr3_aa: CAWGIGQGFQPQHF

v_call: TRBV10-3
d_call: TRBD2
j_call: TRBJ2-1
clone_size: .
cdr3_nt: TGTGCCATCAGCGTGGCTAGCGGAAACAATGAGCAGTTCTTC
cdr3_aa: CAISVASGNNEQFF

v_call: TRBV6-1
d_call: .
j_call: TRBJ1-4
clone_size: .
cdr3_nt: TGTGCCAGCAGTGATGCGTTATCAACTAATGAAAAACTGTTTTTT
cdr3_aa: CASSDALSTNEKLFF